These 26 T cell receptor beta chains came from one sample sequenced in a study of CD8 T cells in Susac syndrome. Random hexamers primed reverse transcription of about 0.45 to 1 ug RNA. TCRdb redid the calling of the immunoSEQ multiplex PCR reads with MiXCR, one entry per CDR3 protein. The sample shows over 200,000 distinct CDR3 sequences, about 95% of them seen only once. The sample consisted of CD4+ T cells from PBMCs. These receptors were obtained from a human donor with multiple sclerosis.

V usage is TRBV25-1 and J usage is TRBJ2-1; D ambiguous. Germline-derived CDR1 and CDR2 are MGHDK and SYGVNS. The V gene lost 3 bases and the J gene lost 10 bases, with 10 bases spanning the gap. This CDR3 is 12 amino acids long. CDR3 sequence: CASSEGWSEQFF. CDR3 DNA: TGTGCCAGCAGTGAGGGGTGGAGCGAGCAGTTCTTC.

This chain's CDR3 is CATTTGGTDTQYF. Written as DNA, the CDR3 is TGTGCCACCACGACAGGGGGCACAGATACGCAGTATTTT. The chain links TRBV25-1 to TRBJ2-3; 8 bases are a match to TRBD1. The J segment lost 1 base and the V segment lost 10 bases, leaving 4 bases of the junction unmatched. Per the germline V gene, CDR1 is MGHDK and CDR2 is SYGVNS. The CDR3 runs to 13 residues.

The chain combines TRBV30 with TRBJ1-6; D unresolved. Trimming removed 0 bases at V and 8 bases at J, with 11 bases between. From germline, CDR1 is GTSNPN and CDR2 SVGIG (reference sequence). The CDR3 contains 14 residues. CDR3 amino acids: CAWSVGGSDSPLHF. Here the CDR3 DNA reads TGTGCCTGGAGTGTGGGTGGGTCCGATTCACCCCTCCACTTT.

The sample holds a few counts of this clonotype. The genes are TRBV12-3 or TRBV12-4 and TRBJ1-5, with D uncertain. This CDR3 comprises 13 residues. The V end lost 5 bases, the J end lost 2 bases, and 7 bases lay between the germline ends. The CDR3 is CASSASGNQPQHF. The CDR3, as DNA: TGTGCCAGCAGTGCCAGCGGCAATCAGCCCCAGCATTTT.

The chain uses TRBV11-2 and TRBJ1-5, with D hard to call. This CDR3 comprises 13 residues. Germline CDR1 reads SGHAT; CDR2 reads FQNNGV. V lost 5 bases and J 4 bases, leaving 9 bases between the germline ends. The CDR3 loop is CASSQSPNQPQHF. CDR3 sequence (DNA): TGTGCCAGCAGCCAGAGTCCAAATCAGCCCCAGCATTTT.

The count of this clonotype is one. V and J are TRBV29-1 and TRBJ2-5; 7 bases are a match to TRBD1. The V and J ends lost 6 bases and 5 bases, in that order; junction bases with no gene match: 9. Germline CDR1 is SQVTM and CDR2 is ANQGSEA. The CDR3 spans 13 residues. As DNA, the CDR3 is TGCAGCGTAGACAGGGTTCGGCGGGAGACCCAGTACTTC. Translation gives CSVDRVRRETQYF. The full variable domain, in which reference TRBV29-1 and TRBJ2-5 provide the parts outside the CDR3, is SAVISQKPSRDICQRGTSLTIQCQVDSQVTMMFWYRQQPGQSLTLIATANQGSEATYESGFVIDKFPISRPNLTFSTLTVSNMSPEDSSIYLCSVDRVRRETQYFGPGTRLLVL.

V usage is TRBV12-5 and J usage is TRBJ2-3, with D perhaps matching TRBD2 (6 bases). Per germline, CDR1 LGHNT and CDR2 FRNRAP. The CDR3 has 15 amino acids. Between the trimmed V and J ends, which lost 7 bases and 2 bases, there was a span of 16 bases. The CDR3 spells CASALVRGNTDTQYF. In DNA form, the CDR3 reads TGTGCTAGTGCCCTGGTCCGGGGGAACACAGATACGCAGTATTTT.

V is TRBV20-1 and J is TRBJ2-2; weak D call: TRBD1 (6 bases). CDR3 length: 14 amino acids. V lost 5 bases and J lost 1, with 11 bases in between. Germline lookup yields CDR1 DFQATT and CDR2 SNEGSKA (reference sequence). The CDR3 DNA follows: TGCAGTGCTTCGGGACACAGGAACACCGGGGAGCTGTTTTTT. It yields the protein CSASGHRNTGELFF.

This clonotype was counted once. The rearrangement joins TRBV15 to TRBJ2-6; 8 positions match TRBD1. The CDR3 runs 18 residues. The trim removed 1 base at V and 0 bases at J, leaving 5 bases unmatched. CDR1 is LNHNV and CDR2 is YYDKDF in the germline V gene (reference sequence). The CDR3 nucleotides are TGTGCCACCAGCAGAGGGGGGACAGGCAGCTCTGGGGCCAACGTCCTGACTTTC. This translates into CATSRGGTGSSGANVLTF.

V is TRBV3-1 and J is TRBJ2-3; D perhaps matches TRBD2 (6 bases). Trimming shortened V by 0 bases and J by 1 base, and 11 bases separated the two germline ends. Germline V gene sequence: CDR1 LGHDT, CDR2 YNNKEL (reference sequence). This CDR3 spans 16 amino acids. The CDR3 DNA reads as TGTGCCAGCAGCCAAGATCAGGCGGGGCGCACAGATACGCAGTATTTT. Its translation is CASSQDQAGRTDTQYF.

The chain carries TRBV6-5 and TRBJ1-6; D is ambiguous. Germline V gene data show CDR1 as MNHEY and CDR2 as SVGAGI. CDR3 length equals 12 residues. With 8 bases removed from V and 7 bases from J, the gap between germline ends came to 9 bases. DNA for the CDR3: TGTGCCAGCGGTTCGGTGAATTCACCCCTCCACTTT. It is translated as CASGSVNSPLHF.

V usage is TRBV9 and J usage is TRBJ2-1; 13 nucleotides match TRBD2. Trimming removed 4 bases from V and 10 bases from J; junction bases left unmatched: 5. The CDR3 loop spans 14 amino acids. Germline V CDR1 and CDR2: SGDLS, YYNGEE. The chain's CDR3 is CASSRLAGGPEQFF. DNA for the CDR3: TGTGCCAGCAGCCGACTAGCGGGGGGCCCCGAGCAGTTCTTC.

This clonotype was counted a single time. This chain uses TRBV7-9 with TRBJ2-5, with 7 bases that match TRBD1. V dropped 5 bases and J dropped 5; count of bases not matched to a gene: 5. CDR3 length: 13 amino acids. Looked up from germline, CDR1 is SEHNR and CDR2 is FQNEAQ (reference sequence). The CDR3 loop is CASSTDRIETQYF. In DNA form, the CDR3 reads TGTGCCAGCAGCACGGACAGGATCGAGACCCAGTACTTC.

The chain uses TRBV7-9 and TRBJ1-4, with 7 nucleotides matching TRBD1. V shed 7 bases, J shed 3 bases, and the junction held 8 bases outside the gene matches. This CDR3 contains 15 residues. The germline V gene has CDR1 SEHNR and CDR2 FQNEAQ (reference sequence). The CDR3 reads CASNNAGGANEKLFF. CDR3 bases: TGTGCCAGCAACAACGCAGGGGGGGCTAATGAAAAACTGTTTTTT.

The gene calls are TRBV7-6 and TRBJ1-5; D gene unclear. Germline-derived CDR1 and CDR2 are SGHVS and FNYEAQ. The CDR3 has 12 amino acids. Trimming shortened V by 1 base and J by 7 bases, and 5 bases separated the two germline ends. CDR3 DNA sequence: TGTGCCAGCAGCTTAGGGGAACAGCCCCAGCATTTT. This gives the protein CASSLGEQPQHF. Looking up the rest from reference TRBV7-6 and TRBJ1-5 gives the full variable domain: GAGVSQSPRYKVTKRGQDVALRCDPISGHVSLYWYRQALGQGPEFLTYFNYEAQQDKSGLPNDRFSAERPEGSISTLTIQRTEQRDSAMYRCASSLGEQPQHFGDGTRLSIL.

The rearrangement uses TRBV7-8 and TRBJ1-6; 7 nucleotides agree with TRBD1. The CDR3 extends over 15 amino acids. The germline CDR1 and CDR2 sequences are SGHVS and FQNEAQ. V shed 4 bases, J shed 6 bases, and the junction held 6 bases outside the gene matches. CDR3: CASSYTGTANSPLHF. The CDR3 DNA reads as TGTGCCAGCAGCTATACCGGGACAGCTAATTCACCCCTCCACTTT.

The rearrangement joins TRBV3-1 to TRBJ1-2, with D possibly TRBD1 on 5 matching bases. From germline, CDR1 is LGHDT and CDR2 YNNKEL (reference sequence). With 6 bases removed from V and 6 bases from J, the gap between germline ends came to 14 bases. This CDR3 is built from 13 residues. The CDR3: CASSPGLFDGYTF. The CDR3 region has the DNA TGTGCCAGCAGTCCGGGACTTTTCGATGGCTACACCTTC. Supplemented by reference TRBV3-1 and TRBJ1-2, the full variable domain reads DTAVSQTPKYLVTQMGNDKSIKCEQNLGHDTMYWYKQDSKKFLKIMFSYNNKELIINETVPNRFSPKSPDKAHLNLHINSLELGDSAVYFCASSPGLFDGYTFGSGTRLTVV.

This chain links TRBV9 with TRBJ2-7; 8 positions agree with TRBD1. V lost 7 bases and J lost 5; bases outside the gene matches: 5. This CDR3 spans 12 amino acids. The germline CDR1 and CDR2 sequences are SGDLS and YYNGEE. CDR3 in amino acids: CASGGQANEQYF. Written as DNA, the CDR3 is TGTGCCAGCGGGGGACAGGCCAACGAGCAGTACTTC.

V gene TRBV6-1 combines with J gene TRBJ1-1; 8 bases align to TRBD1. Germline-derived CDR1 and CDR2 are MNHNS and SASEGT. This CDR3 is built from 15 residues. The ends lost 6 bases at V and 0 bases at J; junction bases unmatched: 6. Here the CDR3 reads CASSLGTGLNTEAFF. The CDR3 coding sequence is TGTGCCAGCAGCTTAGGGACAGGATTGAACACTGAAGCTTTCTTT.

The chain combines TRBV9 with TRBJ2-2; the D is unclear. CDR1 and CDR2 (germline): SGDLS, YYNGEE. This CDR3 region has 16 residues. Trimming took off 0 bases at V and 7 bases at J, with 16 bases between the two ends. Here the CDR3 reads CASSVGADADIGELFF. The CDR3 bases are TGTGCCAGCAGCGTAGGGGCGGACGCAGATATCGGGGAGCTGTTTTTT.

V usage is TRBV23-1 and J usage is TRBJ1-4; unclear D gene. TRBV23-1 is treated as an ORF (open reading frame) with a function not yet certain. This CDR3 region has 13 residues. The germline V and J ends were trimmed by 7 bases and 4 bases, with 10 bases remaining between them. The CDR3 here is CASTNSLNEKLFF. In nucleotides, the CDR3 is TGCGCCAGCACAAACAGCCTTAATGAAAAACTGTTTTTT.

This chain connects TRBV18 to TRBJ1-5; tentative D call: TRBD1 (5 bases). Germline CDR1 KGHSH, CDR2 LQKENI. Trimming took off 5 bases at V and 9 bases at J, with 14 bases between the two ends. This CDR3 is built from 13 residues. CDR3 sequence: CASSGDGGWPQHF. The CDR3 DNA is TGTGCCAGCTCAGGGGACGGGGGTTGGCCCCAGCATTTT.

The chain has TRBV7-9 and TRBJ2-1; 11 bases are shared with TRBD2. Germline V gene lookup returns CDR1 SEHNR and CDR2 FQNEAQ (reference sequence). This CDR3 has 13 amino acids. With 11 bases clipped from V and 4 bases from J, the junction kept 4 bases outside the gene matches. The CDR3 region is CAVLAGGYNEQFF. The CDR3, as DNA: TGTGCCGTGCTAGCGGGAGGTTACAATGAGCAGTTCTTC.

This chain joins TRBV29-1 and TRBJ1-1, with D unclear. V was clipped by 2 bases and J by 4 bases, with 8 bases between them. The germline gives CDR1 SQVTM, CDR2 ANQGSEA. The CDR3 sequence is 12 residues long. CDR3 loop: CSVEWRSTEAFF. The DNA of the CDR3 is TGCAGCGTTGAATGGAGGAGCACTGAAGCTTTCTTT.

The genes are TRBV6-5 and TRBJ2-7, with TRBD1 identical over 9 bases. Germline lookup yields CDR1 MNHEY and CDR2 SVGAGI. With V trimmed by 6 bases and J by 2 bases, 2 bases remained unmatched. The CDR3 length is 13 residues. CDR3 bases: TGTGCCAGCAGGGGGACAGGGACCTACGAGCAGTACTTC. It yields the protein CASRGTGTYEQYF.

The V gene is TRBV7-9, the J gene TRBJ2-1; D is ambiguous. Germline assignment: CDR1 SEHNR and CDR2 FQNEAQ (reference sequence). V lost 2 bases and J lost 10, with 12 bases in between. The CDR3 is 13 amino acids. In nucleotides, the CDR3 is TGTGCCAGCAGCTTACCGGGCGCCGGGGAGCAGTTCTTC. Translating it yields CASSLPGAGEQFF.